This TCR beta chain appears in the sequencing data of a study of blood T cell repertoires in COVID-19. Germline V gene sequence: CDR1 MNHEY, CDR2 SMNVEV (reference sequence). After removal of 7 bases from V and 6 bases from J, the junction contained 12 bases not matched to a gene. CDR3 length: 15 amino acids. TCRdb's copy holds only in-frame clones and misses some; the assay was immunoSEQ multiplex PCR. The data contain 200,000 to 250,000 clones, approximately 80% of them singletons. The sample comprised peripheral blood. The origin of this receptor is an older man with acute or convalescent COVID-19. This chain uses TRBV27 with TRBJ1-5; 7 bases map to TRBD1. Here the CDR3 DNA reads TGTGCCAGCAAAATAAACAGGGGTCTCGGTCAGCCCCAGCATTTT. Translated, it gives CASKINRGLGQPQHF.